The 26 T cell receptor beta chains reported below all come from one sample, sequenced in a study of T cell repertoires in aging, cancer and after chemotherapy. Rearranged V-D-J TRB sequences were amplified with a mixed TRB-A/B primer pool. TCRdb re-called the multiplex PCR reads with MiXCR, one entry per CDR3 protein. The sample lists roughly 7,800 distinct CDR3 sequences; around half were seen once. Amplification of TCR beta used genomic DNA extracted from peripheral blood. The sample consisted of blood. Every receptor here comes from a human donor with a solid tumor.

Details on this clonotype: One end of the junction varies from germline; a read error may be responsible. The J gene is TRBJ2-7, the V gene TRBV29-1, with 8 bases lining up with TRBD2. Germline values: CDR1 SQVTM, CDR2 ANQGSEA. This CDR3 region has 14 residues. The CDR3 protein is CSVELRGGTYEQNF. The CDR3 DNA reads as TGCAGCGTTGAACTCCGGGGGGGAACCTACGAGCAGAACTTC.

The chain employs TRBV5-4 and TRBJ1-5, with a tentative D call TRBD1 (5 bases). V was clipped by 4 bases and J by 4 bases, with 9 bases between them. The V gene's germline CDR1 is SGHNT and CDR2 YYREEE (reference sequence). This CDR3 contains 13 residues. The CDR3 loop is CASSLTENQPQHF. CDR3 DNA sequence: TGTGCCAGCAGCCTGACAGAGAATCAGCCCCAGCATTTT.

This clonotype was recorded a few times. This chain joins TRBV18 and TRBJ1-3; D not certain. CDR3 length: 16 residues. V was clipped by 2 bases and J by 2 bases, with 13 bases between them. Germline-derived CDR1 and CDR2 are KGHSH and LQKENI. CDR3 in amino acids: CASSPSRVGTGNTIYF. The DNA of the CDR3 is TGTGCCAGCTCACCATCAAGGGTAGGGACTGGAAACACCATATATTTT.

The gene calls are TRBV12-3 or TRBV12-4 and TRBJ2-7; D call uncertain. CDR3 size: 13 residues. V was shortened by 5 bases and J by 3 bases, with 11 bases between the two germline ends. CDR3 DNA sequence: TGTGCCAGCAGTCCTCTTGGAAACTACGAGCAGTACTTC. Protein sequence: CASSPLGNYEQYF.

The V gene is TRBV6-1, the J gene TRBJ2-3, with D hard to call. The CDR3 length is 13 residues. Trimming took off 6 bases at V and 4 bases at J, with 11 bases between the two ends. From germline, CDR1 is MNHNS and CDR2 SASEGT. The chain's CDR3 is CASSRTPPDTQYF. DNA for the CDR3: TGTGCCAGCAGCCGTACCCCTCCAGATACGCAGTATTTT.

This rearrangement joins TRBV7-2 to TRBJ2-7; possible D gene TRBD2, 6 bases. The CDR3 sequence is 15 residues long. Trimming took 0 bases from V and 2 from J, leaving 11 bases between them. CDR1 is SGHTA and CDR2 is FQGNSA in the germline V gene. The CDR3 protein is CASSLATSTTYEQYF. CDR3 nucleotides: TGTGCCAGCAGCTTAGCGACTAGTACTACCTACGAGCAGTACTTC.

The chain combines TRBV13 with TRBJ2-3; 10 positions match TRBD2. This CDR3 has 16 residues. In germline, CDR1 is PRHDT, CDR2 FYEKMQ (reference sequence). V gave up 5 bases and J gave up 1 base; unmatched junction bases: 6. The CDR3 region has the DNA TGTGCCAGCAGCACCGGACTAGCGGAGCGCACAGATACGCAGTATTTT. Its protein product is CASSTGLAERTDTQYF.

Points on this clonotype: At one boundary the junction diverges from the germline segment, which might be a read error. The V call is TRBV14, the J call TRBJ2-2; 8 nucleotides match TRBD2. With the DNA end fitting TRBJ2-1 better, the J assignment may be wrong. This CDR3 has 13 residues. Germline V gene lookup returns CDR1 SGHDN and CDR2 FVKESK. The CDR3: CANSCAASGEQFF. CDR3 in DNA: TGTGCCAACAGCTGTGCGGCTAGCGGGGAGCAGTTCTTC.

The chain employs TRBV29-1 and TRBJ2-7; D is ambiguous. Looked up from germline, CDR1 is SQVTM and CDR2 is ANQGSEA. This CDR3 region has 12 residues. V lost 6 bases and J lost 0, with 9 bases in between. CDR3 DNA sequence: TGCAGCGTAGGGTGGGGCTCCTACGAGCAGTACTTC. Protein: CSVGWGSYEQYF.

The chain has TRBV28 and TRBJ1-2, with 9 bases that match TRBD1. V was clipped by 8 bases and J by 4 bases; unmatched bases: 14. Germline-derived CDR1 and CDR2 are MDHEN and SYDVKM. The CDR3 spans 16 residues. The CDR3 DNA reads as TGTGCCAGCCACGGCCAGGAGACAGGGGGGATCTATGGCTACACCTTC. Its translation: CASHGQETGGIYGYTF.

As for this clonotype: One end of the junction is discordant with germline, which a read error may explain. This chain uses TRBV7-2 with TRBJ2-7; 12 bases line up with TRBD2. The CDR3 totals 15 residues. CDR1 and CDR2 (germline): SGHTA, FQGNSA. For the CDR3, the DNA is TGTGCCAGCAGCTTTACTAGCGGGAGGTACGACGAGAAGTACTTC. Protein sequence: CASSFTSGRYDEKYF.

This clonotype has just a few counts. The chain uses TRBV28 and TRBJ2-7; D is unclear. The germline gives CDR1 MDHEN, CDR2 SYDVKM. The CDR3 is made up of 11 amino acids. V lost 3 bases and J lost 6, with 6 bases in between. The CDR3 DNA reads TGTGCCAGCAGTTTGGCGTTCGAGCAGTACTTC. Translation gives CASSLAFEQYF.

The V call is TRBV30, the J call TRBJ2-7; 9 bases agree with TRBD2. CDR1 is GTSNPN and CDR2 is SVGIG in the germline V gene (reference sequence). Trimming cost V 3 bases and J 2 bases; bases outside gene matches: 11. The CDR3 is 16 residues long. Here the CDR3 DNA reads TGTGCCTGGAGGGTAGCGGGAGCTGGTACGACCTACGAGCAGTACTTC. This gives the protein CAWRVAGAGTTYEQYF.

This chain uses TRBV12-3 or TRBV12-4 with TRBJ1-1; the D gene is possibly TRBD1 (5 bases). V gave up 7 bases and J gave up 0 bases, with 9 bases separating them. CDR3 length: 13 amino acids. CDR3 amino acids: CASTRDLNTEAFF. CDR3 in DNA: TGTGCCAGCACCAGGGACTTGAACACTGAAGCTTTCTTT.

The gene calls are TRBV28 and TRBJ2-7; D might be TRBD2 (6 bases). The V and J ends lost 5 bases and 0 bases respectively, with 17 bases between them. Germline V lookup: CDR1 MDHEN, CDR2 SYDVKM. CDR3 length equals 16 residues. As DNA, the CDR3 is TGTGCCAGCAGTCCCCGGAGGGAAAGGAGCTCCTACGAGCAGTACTTC. Translated: CASSPRRERSSYEQYF.

In this sample, this clonotype turned up a few times. V usage is TRBV9 and J usage is TRBJ1-1; D not resolved. Trimming took 0 bases from V and 3 from J, leaving 9 bases between them. The CDR3 runs 14 residues. CDR1 is SGDLS, CDR2 YYNGEE, per germline. CDR3 DNA: TGTGCCAGCAGCGTAGCTATCATGGACACTGAAGCTTTCTTT. It translates to CASSVAIMDTEAFF. The variable domain in full, with the rest retrieved from reference TRBV9 and TRBJ1-1, is DSGVTQTPKHLITATGQRVTLRCSPRSGDLSVYWYQQSLDQGLQFLIQYYNGEERAKGNILERFSAQQFPDLHSELNLSSLELGDSALYFCASSVAIMDTEAFFGQGTRLTVV.

This clonotype was counted a few times. The chain has TRBV29-1 and TRBJ1-2; 8 nucleotides align to TRBD1. J was trimmed by 4 bases and V by 7 bases; bases with no gene match: 5. This CDR3 has 12 amino acids. The germline gives CDR1 SQVTM, CDR2 ANQGSEA. The CDR3 is CSAGQGFYGYTF. DNA for the CDR3: TGCAGCGCCGGACAGGGCTTCTATGGCTACACCTTC.

In its sample, this clonotype was seen a few times. The chain recombines TRBV7-2 with TRBJ2-3, with D maybe TRBD1 (5 bases). The V and J ends lost 5 bases and 0 bases respectively, with 12 bases between them. Germline values: CDR1 SGHTA, CDR2 FQGNSA. The CDR3 is 15 residues long. The CDR3 DNA follows: TGTGCCAGCAGCCCAGGGTATTCTAGCACAGATACGCAGTATTTT. Translating it yields CASSPGYSSTDTQYF.

J is TRBJ1-2 and V is TRBV28; D is unresolved. The CDR3 length is 15 residues. From germline, CDR1 is MDHEN and CDR2 SYDVKM. V was cut by 6 bases and J by 0 bases, with 14 bases left in between. CDR3 in DNA: TGTGCCAGCAGGCGGGAGGGAAGCGCTAACTATGGCTACACCTTC. Translation gives CASRREGSANYGYTF.

This chain links TRBV7-2 with TRBJ2-2; D uncertain. The length of the CDR3 is 13 residues. The V end lost 5 bases, the J end lost 6 bases, and 10 bases lay between the germline ends. Germline lookup yields CDR1 SGHTA and CDR2 FQGNSA. Here the CDR3 reads CASSAWLSGELFF. In nucleotides, the CDR3 is TGTGCCAGCAGCGCCTGGCTATCCGGGGAGCTGTTTTTT.

This clonotype was recorded a few times. J is TRBJ2-7 and V is TRBV11-2, with a weak D call TRBD1 (5 bases). Germline-derived CDR1 and CDR2 are SGHAT and FQNNGV. Trimming stripped 7 bases from V and 6 bases from J, with 16 bases between. The CDR3 consists of 13 residues. The CDR3 region has the DNA TGTGCCAGCATGCAGGGCGCATTGGGCGAGCAGTACTTC. Its translation is CASMQGALGEQYF. Full variable domain (rest looked up from reference TRBV11-2 and TRBJ2-7): EAGVAQSPRYKIIEKRQSVAFWCNPISGHATLYWYQQILGQGPKLLIQFQNNGVVDDSQLPKDRFSAERLKGVDSTLKIQPAKLEDSAVYLCASMQGALGEQYFGPGTRLTVT.

The chain employs TRBV7-2 and TRBJ2-3; D possibly corresponds to TRBD2 (7 bases). This CDR3 has 17 residues. With 0 bases removed from V and 5 bases from J, the gap between germline ends came to 18 bases. Germline V gene sequence: CDR1 SGHTA, CDR2 FQGNSA. The CDR3 here is CASSLAPWGGAGDTQYF. CDR3 DNA: TGTGCCAGCAGCTTAGCTCCCTGGGGGGGGGCCGGAGATACGCAGTATTTT. Full variable domain (missing parts from reference TRBV7-2 and TRBJ2-3): GAGVSQSPSNKVTEKGKDVELRCDPISGHTALYWYRQSLGQGLEFLIYFQGNSAPDKSGLPSDRFSAERTGGSVSTLTIQRTQQEDSAVYLCASSLAPWGGAGDTQYFGPGTRLTVL.

J is TRBJ2-2 and V is TRBV12-3 or TRBV12-4, with unresolved D. V was pared by 6 bases and J by 2 bases, with 7 bases between. The CDR3 spans 13 residues. CDR3 in DNA: TGTGCCAGCAGCATTGACAACACCGGGGAGCTGTTTTTT. It encodes CASSIDNTGELFF.

This clonotype came up a few times. The V call is TRBV20-1, the J call TRBJ1-6, with 8 bases aligning to TRBD1. The germline V gene has CDR1 DFQATT and CDR2 SNEGSKA (reference sequence). The junction had 10 bases not matched to a gene; V was cut back by 2 bases and J by 7 bases. The CDR3 has 16 residues. The DNA for the CDR3 is TGCAGTGCTAGACCGACAGGGGCGAGGTGGAATTCACCCCTCCACTTT. This sequence encodes CSARPTGARWNSPLHF.

J is TRBJ2-3 and V is TRBV20-1; D remains ambiguous. CDR1 is DFQATT and CDR2 is SNEGSKA in the germline V gene (reference sequence). The CDR3 contains 15 residues. Between the trimmed V and J ends, which lost 7 bases and 0 bases, there was a span of 17 bases. CDR3 residues: CSGFPRLGSTDTQYF. The DNA for the CDR3 is TGCAGTGGTTTCCCACGGCTCGGTAGCACAGATACGCAGTATTTT.

The genes are TRBV20-1 and TRBJ2-7, with 11 bases identical to TRBD1. Trimming removed 3 bases from V and 6 bases from J; junction bases left unmatched: 13. The V gene's germline CDR1 is DFQATT and CDR2 SNEGSKA (reference sequence). The CDR3 length is 16 residues. As DNA, the CDR3 is TGCAGTGCTAGCAGCTCTTGGACAGGGGGCATGGGCGAGCAGTACTTC. It encodes CSASSSWTGGMGEQYF.